This section outlines one TCR beta chain sequence together with its context. The data derive from a study of blood T cell dynamics during melanoma immunotherapy. Time point described: week 3, after first cycle of checkpoint inhibitor. Method: immunoSEQ multiplex PCR; TCRdb's copy keeps in-frame clones and lacks some. The repertoire includes roughly 12,000 clones, 70% to 90% of them detected once, and around 6.7% sits in the top ten. The CDR3 covers 10 residues. The germline gives CDR1 LNHDA, CDR2 SQIVND (reference sequence). Between the trimmed V and J ends, which lost 10 bases and 7 bases, there was a span of 10 bases.

The TCR was taken from a human donor with melanoma. This chain joins TRBV19 and TRBJ1-1; no firm D call. Sequencing was performed on blood, taken from a patient treated with checkpoint blockade. In DNA, the CDR3 is TGTGCCACCCGGGATAGTGAAGCTTTCTTT. This gives the protein CATRDSEAFF.